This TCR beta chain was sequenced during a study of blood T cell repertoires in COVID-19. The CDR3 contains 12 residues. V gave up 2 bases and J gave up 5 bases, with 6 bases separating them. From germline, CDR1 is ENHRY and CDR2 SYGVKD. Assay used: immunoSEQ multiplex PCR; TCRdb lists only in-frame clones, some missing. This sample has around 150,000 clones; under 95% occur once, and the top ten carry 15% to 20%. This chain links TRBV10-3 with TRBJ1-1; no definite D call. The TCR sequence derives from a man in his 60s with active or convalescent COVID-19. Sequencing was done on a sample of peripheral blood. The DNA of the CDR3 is TGTGCCATCAGTGAGACCGGGACTGAAGCTTTCTTT. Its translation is CAISETGTEAFF.